The source of this TCR beta chain is a study of monozygotic twins with inflammatory bowel disease. CDR1 and CDR2 (germline): SEHNR, FQNEAQ (reference sequence). This CDR3 is 15 amino acids long. TCRdb re-called the 5' RACE reads and shows each CDR3 protein once, DNA omitted. The table gives about 300,000 distinct CDR3 sequences; the top ten clones make up about 5% of it. The chain has TRBV7-9 and TRBJ1-2. This clonotype originated in a human donor with ulcerative colitis or Crohn's disease, or a healthy co-twin of an affected twin (not recorded which). Sequences were obtained from blood. The CDR3 loop reads CASSRTGTADSGYTF.